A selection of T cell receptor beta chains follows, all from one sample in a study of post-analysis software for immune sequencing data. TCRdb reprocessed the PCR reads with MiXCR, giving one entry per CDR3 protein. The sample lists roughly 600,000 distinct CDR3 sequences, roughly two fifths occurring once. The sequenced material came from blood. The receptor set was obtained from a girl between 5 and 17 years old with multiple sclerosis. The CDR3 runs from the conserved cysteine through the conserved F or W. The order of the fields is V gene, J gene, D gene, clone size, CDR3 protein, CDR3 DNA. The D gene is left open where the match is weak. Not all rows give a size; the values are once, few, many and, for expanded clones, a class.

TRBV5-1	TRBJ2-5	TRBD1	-	CASSMAGGHQRETQYF	TGCGCCAGCAGTATGGCAGGGGGACATCAGCGGGAGACCCAGTACTTC
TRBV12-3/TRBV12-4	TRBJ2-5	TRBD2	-	CASSYIGRDWETQYF	TGTGCCAGCAGTTATATCGGGAGGGATTGGGAGACCCAGTACTTC
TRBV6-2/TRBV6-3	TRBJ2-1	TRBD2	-	CASSYSLAGYRKIDNEQFF	TGTGCCAGCAGTTACTCCCTAGCGGGGTATAGAAAGATTGACAATGAGCAGTTCTTC
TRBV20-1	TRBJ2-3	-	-	CSARDHKRLSTDTQYF	TGCAGTGCTAGAGATCATAAACGGCTTAGCACAGATACGCAGTATTTT
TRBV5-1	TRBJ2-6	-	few	CASRNSPSGANVLTF	TGCGCCAGCAGGAATTCCCCCTCTGGGGCCAACGTCCTGACTTTC
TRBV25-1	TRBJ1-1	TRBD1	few	CASRDRVNTEAFF	TGTGCCAGCCGGGACAGGGTGAACACTGAAGCTTTCTTT
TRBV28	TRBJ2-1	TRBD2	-	CASSLSGTSVANEQFF	TGTGCCAGCAGTTTGTCCGGGACTAGCGTAGCCAATGAGCAGTTCTTC
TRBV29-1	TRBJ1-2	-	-	CSVEESPRGYGYTF	TGCAGCGTTGAAGAATCCCCCCGGGGCTATGGCTACACCTTC
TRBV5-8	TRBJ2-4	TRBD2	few	CASSFGGVGNIQYF	TGTGCCAGCAGCTTCGGGGGGGTGGGAAACATTCAGTACTTC
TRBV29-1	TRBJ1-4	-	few	CSGRPSGPNEKLFF	TGCAGCGGCCGACCGTCAGGGCCTAATGAAAAACTGTTTTTT
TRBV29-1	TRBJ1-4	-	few	CSVVQLEKLFF	TGCAGCGTTGTCCAACTTGAAAAACTGTTTTTT
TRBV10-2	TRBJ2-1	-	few	CASSLGDRRHEQFF	TGCGCCAGCTCCCTTGGGGATCGACGACATGAGCAGTTCTTC
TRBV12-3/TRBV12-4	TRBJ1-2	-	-	CASNKNWASANYGYTF	TGTGCCAGCAACAAAAACTGGGCGTCCGCTAACTATGGCTACACCTTC
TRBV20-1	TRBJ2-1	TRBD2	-	CSASGTSGATYNEQFF	TGCAGTGCTAGCGGGACTAGCGGGGCAACCTACAATGAGCAGTTCTTC